A selection of T cell receptor beta chains follows, all from one sample in a study of control samples from healthy donors and cancer patients. Libraries were prepared by immunoSEQ multiplex PCR; TCRdb keeps only in-frame clonotypes and omits some of them. Of more than 150,000 clones in the sample, about 93% were seen once. The sequenced material came from blood. The receptors derive from a man between 18 and 35 years old in good health. Each CDR3 is given with its conserved first and last residue. Fields, in order: clone size, V gene, D gene, J gene, CDR3 DNA, CDR3 protein. The D gene is left open where the match is weak. The listing skips clone size in some rows; elsewhere it reads once, few, many or a size class.

>once|TRBV30|-|TRBJ2-4
TGTGCCTGGAGGTGGTCCGGGCGCGACATTCAGTACTTC
CAWRWSGRDIQYF
>once|TRBV12-3/TRBV12-4|-|TRBJ1-1
TGTGCCAGCAGTCGACCCTTGAACACTGAAGCTTTCTTT
CASSRPLNTEAFF
>-|TRBV7-9|-|TRBJ2-2
TGTGCCAGCAAGGTGGGGGGCGAGTACACCGGGGAGCTGTTTTTT
CASKVGGEYTGELFF
>-|TRBV10-3|-|TRBJ2-3
TGTGCCATCAGTGAGCCCCTCCAGGTTGGGGCAGATACGCAGTATTTT
CAISEPLQVGADTQYF
>-|TRBV27|-|TRBJ2-1
TGTGCCAGCAGTTCCATGAGGGGCAATGAGCAGTTCTTC
CASSSMRGNEQFF
>once|TRBV15|TRBD2|TRBJ2-3
TGTGCCACCAGCAGACTAGCGGGGGGGCCTGGCACAGATACGCAGTATTTT
CATSRLAGGPGTDTQYF
>once|TRBV2|TRBD1|TRBJ2-7
TGTGCCAGCAGTGACTCGGACGGACGACGTAGGGGACAGAGCTCCTACGAGCAGTACTTC
CASSDSDGRRRGQSSYEQYF
>-|TRBV5-5|-|TRBJ2-2
TGTGCCAGTTGGGGAGGCTCGAACACCGGGGAGCTGTTTTTT
CASWGGSNTGELFF
>-|TRBV24-1|-|TRBJ2-2
TGTGCCACCAGTGATTTGAGCCTAACTCCGCCAGGCACCGGGGAGCTGTTTTTT
CATSDLSLTPPGTGELFF
>once|TRBV27|-|TRBJ2-2
TGTGCCAGCAGTTTTGCCCACACCGGGGAGCTGTTTTTT
CASSFAHTGELFF
>-|TRBV5-1|TRBD1|TRBJ2-7
TGCGCCAGCAGCTCCCGGGACAGGCCTGACTACGAGCAGTACTTC
CASSSRDRPDYEQYF
>-|TRBV9|TRBD1|TRBJ2-7
TGTGCCAGCAGCCCGGGACAGGGGTCCGAGCAGTACTTC
CASSPGQGSEQYF
>-|TRBV6-5|-|TRBJ2-1
TGTGCCGGAGGACAAGCTTATTACAATGAGCAGTTCTTC
CAGGQAYYNEQFF
>-|TRBV5-1|-|TRBJ1-4
TGCGCCAGCAGCTTGTACTCCAGGACAGCAGCAACTAATGAAAAACTGTTTTTT
CASSLYSRTAATNEKLFF
>-|TRBV18|-|TRBJ1-1
TGTGCCAGCTCTCCACAGGGTACGTGGAACACTGAAGCTTTCTTT
CASSPQGTWNTEAFF
>-|TRBV12-3/TRBV12-4|TRBD1|TRBJ1-6
TGTGCCAGCAGCCGGGACAGGTATCCACCCCTCCACTTT
CASSRDRYPPLHF
>few|TRBV4-1|-|TRBJ2-1
TGCGCCAGCAGCGCGGGGAGCTCCTACAATGAGCAGTTCTTC
CASSAGSSYNEQFF
>-|TRBV5-6|TRBD2|TRBJ2-7
TGTGCCAGCAGCTTGGTCTCTAGCGGGGCCCATAGGGAGCAGTACTTC
CASSLVSSGAHREQYF
>-|TRBV7-2|-|TRBJ2-7
TGTGCCAGCAGCTTAGTGGGGTTCGCCTACGAGCAGTACTTC
CASSLVGFAYEQYF
>-|TRBV18|TRBD1|TRBJ1-1
TGTGCCAGCTCACCACAAGGACAGGGAGGGACTGAAGCTTTCTTT
CASSPQGQGGTEAFF
>-|TRBV19|TRBD2|TRBJ2-3
TGTGCCAGTGGCCTCAGGGGGCTAGCGGGGGTCCCATACACAGATACGCAGTATTTT
CASGLRGLAGVPYTDTQYF
>-|TRBV12-3/TRBV12-4|-|TRBJ2-2
TGTGCCAGCAGCCTCAACACCGGGGAGCTGTTTTTT
CASSLNTGELFF
>-|TRBV19|TRBD1|TRBJ1-1
TGTGCCAGTAGTACCCGATCCCGGACAGGGGCCGATCGGGACACTGAAGCTTTCTTT
CASSTRSRTGADRDTEAFF
>-|TRBV4-1|TRBD2|TRBJ2-1
TGCGCCAGCAGCCAAGGGGGACTAGCGGGGGGTTCGTCCTACAATGAGCAGTTCTTC
CASSQGGLAGGSSYNEQFF
>-|TRBV27|TRBD1|TRBJ2-7
TGTGCCAGACCAGGGACAGCGCGCTCCTACGAGCAGTACTTC
CARPGTARSYEQYF
>-|TRBV5-8|-|TRBJ2-7
TGTGCCAGCAGCTTGGTACAGCCAGCCTACGAGCAGTACTTC
CASSLVQPAYEQYF
>-|TRBV12-3/TRBV12-4|-|TRBJ1-1
TGTGCCAGCAGTTTGATGTTGGCAGCTGAAGCTTTCTTT
CASSLMLAAEAFF
>-|TRBV7-3|-|TRBJ2-3
TGTGCCAGCAGCCTCAGGGGGGGGCTCCAAGATACGCAGTATTTT
CASSLRGGLQDTQYF
>-|TRBV19|-|TRBJ2-3
TGTGCCAGTAGTATAGGAGGGGGGCGAGATACGCAGTATTTT
CASSIGGGRDTQYF
>-|TRBV7-3|TRBD2|TRBJ2-3
TGTGCCAGCAGCTTAAGCCCCGGGGGGATCACAGATACGCAGTATTTT
CASSLSPGGITDTQYF
>-|TRBV19|-|TRBJ2-1
TGTGCCAGTAGTCAGGGGCTGCGCGATGAGCAGTTCTTC
CASSQGLRDEQFF
>-|TRBV18|TRBD2|TRBJ2-7
TGTGCCAGCTCACCTGGAATTAGCGGGGGGCCCGGGGACGAGCAGTACTTC
CASSPGISGGPGDEQYF
>once|TRBV24-1|TRBD2|TRBJ2-3
TGTGCCACCAGTGATTTGTTAGCGGGGGAGTCAGATACGCAGTATTTT
CATSDLLAGESDTQYF
>-|TRBV18|-|TRBJ2-4
TGTGCCAGCTCACCTGACCTAGCCAAAAACATTCAGTACTTC
CASSPDLAKNIQYF
>-|TRBV27|-|TRBJ2-3
TGTGCCAGCGCCAGCGGTCTGGGGTATACGCAGTATTTT
CASASGLGYTQYF
>once|TRBV3-1/TRBV3-2|TRBD2|TRBJ2-7
TGTGCCAGCAGCCAAGGGAGTAGCGGGGGTCGGAACGAGCAGTACTTC
CASSQGSSGGRNEQYF
>-|TRBV10-2|TRBD2|TRBJ2-2
TGCGCCAGCAGTGAGTCAAGAGCGGGGGGACGGGCCGGGGAGCTGTTTTTT
CASSESRAGGRAGELFF
>once|TRBV11-2|TRBD2|TRBJ2-5
TGTGCCAGCAGCTTAGATAGGCTAGCGGGCTACCAAGAGACCCAGTACTTC
CASSLDRLAGYQETQYF
>-|TRBV5-1|-|TRBJ1-5
TGCGCCAGCAGCTTGGATTCCGTGGGACCCCAGCATTTT
CASSLDSVGPQHF
>-|TRBV30|TRBD1|TRBJ2-7
TGTGCCTGGAGTTTGGGCAGGGGGCCGCAGGAGCAGTACTTC
CAWSLGRGPQEQYF
>-|TRBV7-9|-|TRBJ2-5
TGTGCCAGCTTTAGTAGTTTCCAAGAGACCCAGTACTTC
CASFSSFQETQYF
>-|TRBV3-1/TRBV3-2|-|TRBJ1-1
TGTGCCAGCAGCCCCCAGGGGAGAAACACTGAAGCTTTCTTT
CASSPQGRNTEAFF
>-|TRBV30|-|TRBJ2-1
TGTGCCTGGAGTGTAGATCGGGGGAATGAGCAGTTCTTC
CAWSVDRGNEQFF
>once|TRBV3-1/TRBV3-2|TRBD2|TRBJ2-1
TGTGCCAGCAGCCTACTTCTAGCGGGGGGCTTTAGCTCCTACAATGAGCAGTTCTTC
CASSLLLAGGFSSYNEQFF
>-|TRBV6-1|TRBD2|TRBJ2-7
TGTGCCAGCAGTGAATATATAAAGGGACTAGCGGGGGCTTATTCCTACGAGCAGTACTTC
CASSEYIKGLAGAYSYEQYF
>-|TRBV21-1|-|TRBJ2-1
TGTGCCAGCAGCAATAAGAGCCCGGGGGCAACGGACAATGAGCAGTTCTTC
CASSNKSPGATDNEQFF
>-|TRBV27|-|TRBJ2-1
TGTGCCAGCAGCCCAGGTTCTAGGGGGGGATACAATGAGCAGTTCTTC
CASSPGSRGGYNEQFF
>-|TRBV19|-|TRBJ1-2
TGTGCCAGTAGTATAAAGCGGGGAGTAGCGGGCACTAACTATGGCTACACCTTC
CASSIKRGVAGTNYGYTF
>-|TRBV23-1|-|TRBJ2-7
TGCGCCAGCAGTCAGGGGAGCGGGACAGTGAGCTCCTACGAGCAGTACTTC
CASSQGSGTVSSYEQYF
>-|TRBV6-5|-|TRBJ2-6
TGTGCCAGCAGTTATTCTGGGGCCAACGTCCTGACTTTC
CASSYSGANVLTF
>-|TRBV2|TRBD1|TRBJ2-5
TGTGCCAGCAGGACCGGGACAGACCAAGAGACCCAGTACTTC
CASRTGTDQETQYF
>-|TRBV6-1|-|TRBJ1-3
TGTGCCAGCAGTGAAGCAAGGGCAGGAGGTCTTGGAAACACCATATATTTT
CASSEARAGGLGNTIYF
>-|TRBV7-9|TRBD1|TRBJ1-2
TGTGCCAGCAGCCAAACAGGGGGCGGGTATGGCTACACCTTC
CASSQTGGGYGYTF
>-|TRBV30|TRBD2|TRBJ2-3
TGTGCCTGGAGTGGGGGACTAGCGGGGGGTTCAGATACGCAGTATTTT
CAWSGGLAGGSDTQYF